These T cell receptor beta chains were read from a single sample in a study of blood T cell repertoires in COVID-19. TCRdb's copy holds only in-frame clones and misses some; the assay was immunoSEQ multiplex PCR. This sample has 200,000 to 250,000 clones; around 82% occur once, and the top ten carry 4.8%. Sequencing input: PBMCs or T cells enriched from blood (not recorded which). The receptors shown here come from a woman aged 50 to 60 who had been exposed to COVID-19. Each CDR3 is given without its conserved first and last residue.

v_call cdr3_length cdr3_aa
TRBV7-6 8 ASSLTGNT
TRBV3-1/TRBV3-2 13 ASSQKRGASYEQY
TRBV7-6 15 ASSSYPHPGYQETQY
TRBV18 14 ASSPLDGSSGNTIY
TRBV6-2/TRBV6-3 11 ASSYSDNQPQH
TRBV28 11 ASSIPRNTEAF
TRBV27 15 ASSFGGTYGPNSPLH
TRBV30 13 AWSTQSNAGNTIY
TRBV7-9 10 ASSLLTAEAF
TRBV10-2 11 ASSDGVGGIVT